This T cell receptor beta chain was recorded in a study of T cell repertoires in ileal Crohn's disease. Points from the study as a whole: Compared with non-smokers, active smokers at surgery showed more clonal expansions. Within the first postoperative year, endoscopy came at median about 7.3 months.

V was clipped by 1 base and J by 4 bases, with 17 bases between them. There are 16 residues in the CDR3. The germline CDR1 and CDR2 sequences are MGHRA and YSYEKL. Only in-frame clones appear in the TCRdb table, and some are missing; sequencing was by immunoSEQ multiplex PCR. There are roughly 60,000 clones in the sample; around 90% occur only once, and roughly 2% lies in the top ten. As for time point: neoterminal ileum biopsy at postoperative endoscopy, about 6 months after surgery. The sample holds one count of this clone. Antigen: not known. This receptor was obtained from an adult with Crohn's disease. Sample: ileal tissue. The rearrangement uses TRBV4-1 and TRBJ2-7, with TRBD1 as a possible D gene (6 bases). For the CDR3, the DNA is TGCGCCAGCAGCCAAGTTTCAGGGCGAGGGGGATACGAGCAGTACTTC. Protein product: CASSQVSGRGGYEQYF.